Only a few counts were recorded for the clone carrying this T cell receptor beta chain. Its specificity is unknown. CDR3 length: 13 amino acids. The V gene's germline CDR1 is SEHNR and CDR2 FQNEAQ (reference sequence). Trimming pared 6 bases from V and 8 bases from J, leaving 14 bases between. The record originates from a study of response to subunit inactivated influenza vaccine. Whole-study results and caveats: The authors offered the suggestion that each seasonal influenza vaccination recruits few new T cells.

One entry per CDR3 protein results from TCRdb running MiXCR on the RT-PCR reads. Of 500,000 to 550,000 distinct CDR3 sequences detected, roughly 8.2% appear once; the ten largest clones hold 13%. The sequences come from PBMCs from blood, collected less than 30 months after vaccination. The chain uses TRBV7-9 and TRBJ1-5; D gene ambiguous. This receptor was identified in a man aged 45 to 70 who received an inactivated influenza vaccine. In nucleotides, the CDR3 is TGTGCCAGCAGTCCGATGGGGTTTGAGCCCCAGCATTTT. Amino acid sequence: CASSPMGFEPQHF.